A single sample gave rise to the 27 T cell receptor beta chains below, sequenced in a study of T cells in Graves' hyperthyroidism and ophthalmopathy. Amplification of TCR beta CDR3 regions used RNA as the template. Using the HTBI primer set, a first-round RT-PCR was run on the TCR CDR3. MiXCR, applied by TCRdb to the multiplex PCR reads, yields one record per CDR3 protein. This repertoire shows about 350,000 distinct CDR3 sequences, approximately 18% found once; its top ten account for around 16%. The sequencing input was blood. These receptors came from a woman aged 40 to 50 with Graves' ophthalmopathy.

The CDR3 region has the DNA TGTGCCAGCAGCCTTATGCCTGGGCACGAGCAGTACTTC. Residues: CASSLMPGHEQYF. The V gene is TRBV11-3, the J gene TRBJ2-7; D not certain. Germline V gene sequence: CDR1 SGHNT, CDR2 YENEEA. The CDR3 has 13 amino acids. V dropped 5 bases and J dropped 5 bases, with 13 bases sitting between them.

In this sample, this clonotype turned up many times. CDR3: CASTTTANTEAFF. The CDR3 nucleotides are TGTGCCAGCACCACGACAGCGAACACTGAAGCTTTCTTT. The genes are TRBV6-5 and TRBJ1-1, with TRBD1 as a possible D gene (5 bases). Trimming left V 7 bases short and J 1 base short, with 10 bases between. CDR3 size: 13 residues. Germline V gene sequence: CDR1 MNHEY, CDR2 SVGAGI.

This clonotype was counted at least ten times. This chain connects TRBV6-1 to TRBJ2-7, with D possibly TRBD2 on 5 matching bases. The germline gives CDR1 MNHNS, CDR2 SASEGT. This CDR3 is 15 amino acids long. The V end was cut by 5 bases, the J end by 6 bases, with 20 bases between. CDR3 nucleotides: TGTGCCAGCAGTCGCGGGTCCGCTGGACGCCTCGAGCAGTACTTC. Residues: CASSRGSAGRLEQYF.

This clonotype was observed many times. V gene TRBV20-1 combines with J gene TRBJ1-5; 9 bases match TRBD1. Looked up from germline, CDR1 is DFQATT and CDR2 is SNEGSKA (reference sequence). Trimming cost V 2 bases and J 5 bases; bases outside gene matches: 4. The CDR3 spans 14 residues. CDR3 coding DNA: TGCAGTGCTAGAATGGACAGGGGATATCAGCCCCAGCATTTT. It encodes CSARMDRGYQPQHF.

V usage is TRBV12-3 or TRBV12-4 and J usage is TRBJ1-1; 7 bases are shared with TRBD1. Trimming cost V 5 bases and J 1 base; bases outside gene matches: 10. This CDR3 is built from 16 residues. CDR3 in DNA: TGTGCCAGCAGTCCTCAGGGGGGATTCGGGAACACTGAAGCTTTCTTT. Translation: CASSPQGGFGNTEAFF.

The chain uses TRBV6-2 or TRBV6-3 and TRBJ2-7, with 9 bases that match TRBD1. Germline CDR1 reads MNHEY; CDR2 reads SVGEGT. The junction had 3 bases not matched to a gene; V was cut back by 2 bases and J by 1 base. CDR3 length equals 15 residues. The CDR3 DNA reads TGTGCCAGCAGTTACGGGACAGGGCCTTCCTACGAGCAGTACTTC. This gives the protein CASSYGTGPSYEQYF.

This clonotype was found many times. The CDR3 loop is CASRLGGRGELFF. In nucleotides, the CDR3 is TGTGCCAGCAGGCTGGGGGGGAGAGGGGAGCTGTTTTTT. This chain joins TRBV12-3 or TRBV12-4 and TRBJ2-2; 7 bases line up with TRBD2. Trimming removed 6 bases from V and 8 bases from J; junction bases left unmatched: 6. The length of the CDR3 is 13 residues.

This clonotype has ten or more counts. This chain uses TRBV9 with TRBJ2-7, with unresolved D. V lost 4 bases and J lost 2, with 10 bases in between. The CDR3 has 13 amino acids. CDR1 and CDR2 (germline): SGDLS, YYNGEE. This CDR3 is CASSSQPAYEQYF. CDR3 bases: TGTGCCAGCAGCTCCCAGCCCGCCTACGAGCAGTACTTC.

The genes are TRBV30 and TRBJ2-7, with D perhaps matching TRBD2 (5 bases). Germline V gene lookup returns CDR1 GTSNPN and CDR2 SVGIG (reference sequence). V dropped 3 bases and J dropped 1 base, with 7 bases sitting between them. The CDR3 is 12 residues long. CDR3 sequence (DNA): TGTGCCTGGAGGTCGGGATCCTACGAGCAGTACTTC. It yields the protein CAWRSGSYEQYF.

Worth noting for this clonotype: A much larger clone sits a single nucleotide away, making a read error possible. The CDR3 region is CASSLYGRDTGELYF. DNA of the CDR3: TGTGCCAGCAGTTTATACGGGAGGGATACCGGGGAGCTGTATTTT. V gene TRBV28 combines with J gene TRBJ2-2; 8 nucleotides align to TRBD2. CDR3 size: 15 residues. Germline V gene data show CDR1 as MDHEN and CDR2 as SYDVKM.

The table lists this clonotype with many counts. The rearrangement joins TRBV6-5 to TRBJ1-1; no definite D call. The germline gives CDR1 MNHEY, CDR2 SVGAGI. V was clipped by 6 bases and J by 1 base, with 9 bases between them. CDR3 size: 13 residues. The chain's CDR3 is CASRKVTNTEAFF. The CDR3 DNA follows: TGTGCCAGCAGAAAGGTCACGAACACTGAAGCTTTCTTT.

The chain links TRBV28 to TRBJ2-7; either TRBD1 or TRBD2 may supply D (5 bases each). Germline lookup yields CDR1 MDHEN and CDR2 SYDVKM. There are 14 residues in the CDR3. The ends were cut back, 8 bases at V and 5 bases at J, with 19 bases in the middle. DNA for the CDR3: TGTGCCAGCGGCGAGGGCAGGGTGATCAACGAGCAGTACTTC. It specifies CASGEGRVINEQYF.

This clonotype was observed at least ten times. The J gene is TRBJ2-7, the V gene TRBV12-3 or TRBV12-4, with 9 bases identical to TRBD2. This CDR3 has 14 residues. The V and J ends lost 2 bases and 3 bases, in that order; junction bases with no gene match: 2. CDR3 in amino acids: CASSLSGGFYEQYF. CDR3 nucleotide sequence: TGTGCCAGCAGTTTAAGCGGGGGGTTCTACGAGCAGTACTTC.

The chain links TRBV29-1 to TRBJ1-1, with 7 bases matching TRBD1. The CDR3 contains 13 residues. Trimming removed 5 bases from V and 5 bases from J; junction bases left unmatched: 8. Per the germline V gene, CDR1 is SQVTM and CDR2 is ANQGSEA. This chain's CDR3 is CSVRQGQRTEAFF. The CDR3 DNA reads as TGCAGCGTTCGACAGGGACAGCGGACTGAAGCTTTCTTT.

In this sample, this clonotype turned up many times. This chain joins TRBV29-1 and TRBJ2-7; TRBD2 matches 9 bases. The CDR3 sequence is 14 residues long. V trimming: 2 bases; J trimming: 4 bases; junction bases outside the gene matches: 6. The germline gives CDR1 SQVTM, CDR2 ANQGSEA. CDR3 loop: CSVELAGVSYEQYF. The CDR3 region has the DNA TGCAGCGTTGAATTAGCGGGAGTTAGTTACGAGCAGTACTTC.

This clonotype was recorded at least ten times. This chain connects TRBV7-8 to TRBJ2-5; TRBD1 might be the D (6 bases). Germline assignment: CDR1 SGHVS and CDR2 FQNEAQ. V was clipped by 0 bases and J by 5 bases, with 13 bases between them. The CDR3 covers 15 residues. The CDR3 spells CASSLASGDFETQYF. CDR3 nucleotides: TGTGCCAGCAGCTTAGCGTCAGGGGATTTCGAGACCCAGTACTTC.

This clonotype was observed many times. The chain is built from TRBV28 and TRBJ2-4, with 8 bases matching TRBD2. CDR3 length: 17 residues. V lost 4 bases to trimming and J lost 1 base; unmatched junction nucleotides: 9. Germline V gene sequence: CDR1 MDHEN, CDR2 SYDVKM. The CDR3 loop reads CASSSPGGAWAKNIQYF. The CDR3 DNA follows: TGTGCCAGCAGTTCCCCCGGGGGGGCCTGGGCCAAAAACATTCAGTACTTC.

Note on this clonotype: One base away lies a much larger clone, so this may be a sequencing read error. This rearrangement joins TRBV11-2 to TRBJ2-5; 7 bases map to TRBD1. This CDR3 spans 12 amino acids. Germline V gene lookup returns CDR1 SGHAT and CDR2 FQNNGV. The CDR3 sequence: CVSSFRGKTQYF. The CDR3 DNA follows: TGTGTCAGCAGCTTCAGGGGGAAGACCCAGTACTTC.

The rearrangement links TRBV9 to TRBJ2-6; no reliable D call. Germline V gene sequence: CDR1 SGDLS, CDR2 YYNGEE. With 0 bases removed from V and 4 bases from J, the gap between germline ends came to 5 bases. The CDR3 runs 14 residues. The CDR3 is CASSVVAGANVLTF. The CDR3 bases are TGTGCCAGCAGCGTAGTCGCGGGGGCCAACGTCCTGACTTTC.

Ten or more counts support this clonotype. V and J are TRBV7-9 and TRBJ1-1; D not certain. This CDR3 is 13 amino acids long. Trimming removed 6 bases at V and 4 bases at J, with 12 bases between. Germline V gene lookup returns CDR1 SEHNR and CDR2 FQNEAQ (reference sequence). The CDR3 is CASRIKGGTEAFF. CDR3 nucleotides: TGTGCCAGCAGAATTAAGGGAGGCACTGAAGCTTTCTTT.

This clonotype came up many times. The V gene is TRBV6-5, the J gene TRBJ2-7; TRBD2 agrees at 7 bases. The CDR3 loop spans 16 amino acids. V gave up 7 bases and J gave up 4 bases; unmatched junction bases: 16. Germline V gene lookup returns CDR1 MNHEY and CDR2 SVGAGI. CDR3: CASTQGQRDWGYEQYF. The CDR3 DNA reads TGTGCCAGCACCCAGGGCCAGCGGGATTGGGGATACGAGCAGTACTTC.

Points on this clonotype: Germline is not matched at one junction end, which may reflect a read error. The rearrangement uses TRBV4-2 and TRBJ2-5; the D is unclear. This CDR3 spans 15 amino acids. CDR1 LGHNA and CDR2 YNFKEQ come from the germline V gene. The CDR3 DNA follows: TGTGCCACCAGCCAACAGCTGGTGCGGCAAGAGACCCAGTACTTC. It encodes CATSQQLVRQETQYF.

The chain carries TRBV12-3 or TRBV12-4 and TRBJ2-7; the match to TRBD1 covers 9 bases. The CDR3 runs 14 residues. The trim removed 4 bases at V and 6 bases at J, leaving 7 bases unmatched. The CDR3 spells CASSWGGTGFEQYF. DNA for the CDR3: TGTGCCAGCAGTTGGGGGGGGACAGGGTTCGAGCAGTACTTC.

This clonotype has a count of ten or more. The chain couples TRBV6-1 to TRBJ1-5; D gene unclear. The CDR3 has 17 amino acids. Trimming took off 2 bases at V and 3 bases at J, with 17 bases between the two ends. Germline values: CDR1 MNHNS, CDR2 SASEGT. The CDR3, as DNA: TGTGCCAGCAGTGAACCGGTCCGGATGCTTAACAATCAGCCCCAGCATTTT. Protein product: CASSEPVRMLNNQPQHF.

The sample holds many counts of this clonotype. This chain's CDR3 is CASSLLLGREQYF. CDR3 DNA: TGTGCCAGCAGTTTACTTCTTGGGCGCGAGCAGTACTTC. The chain combines TRBV27 with TRBJ2-7; D uncertain. Per germline, CDR1 MNHEY and CDR2 SMNVEV (reference sequence). Between the trimmed V and J ends, which lost 2 bases and 6 bases, there was a span of 11 bases. This CDR3 region has 13 residues.

This clonotype has a count of ten or more. The chain couples TRBV5-1 to TRBJ2-5, with TRBD2 matching over 12 bases. J was trimmed by 1 base and V by 5 bases; bases with no gene match: 9. Germline-derived CDR1 and CDR2 are SGHRS and YFSETQ. CDR3 length equals 17 residues. CDR3 coding DNA: TGCGCCAGCAGTAGTGGGACTAGCGGGTTCCTCCAAGAGACCCAGTACTTC. The encoded protein is CASSSGTSGFLQETQYF. Complete variable domain (other parts from reference TRBV5-1 and TRBJ2-5): KAGVTQTPRYLIKTRGQQVTLSCSPISGHRSVSWYQQTPGQGLQFLFEYFSETQRNKGNFPGRFSGRQFSNSRSEMNVSTLELGDSALYLCASSSGTSGFLQETQYFGPGTRLLVL.

This clonotype was picked up many times. The chain recombines TRBV12-3 or TRBV12-4 with TRBJ2-2; D not resolved. The CDR3 extends over 12 amino acids. V lost 1 base, J lost 6 bases, and 3 bases lay in between. The CDR3: CASSLVPGELFF. The CDR3 region has the DNA TGTGCCAGCAGTTTAGTTCCCGGGGAGCTGTTTTTT.